This entry is about one T cell receptor (beta chain). The CDR3 has 16 residues. Germline V lookup: CDR1 SGDLS, CDR2 YYNGEE. The V and J ends lost 0 bases and 7 bases respectively, with 16 bases between them. The source of the sample is a study of T cells in Graves' hyperthyroidism and ophthalmopathy. Amplification targeted TCR beta CDR3 regions from RNA transcripts. The study used the HTBI primer set for a first-round RT-PCR of the TCR CDR3. TCRdb recomputed calls from the multiplex PCR reads with MiXCR, one row per CDR3 protein. The sample has roughly 570,000 distinct CDR3 sequences; roughly 50% are singletons.

This clonotype originated in an adult woman with Graves' disease, either hyperthyroidism or ophthalmopathy (not recorded which). The chain carries TRBV9 and TRBJ2-2; D possibly matches TRBD1 or TRBD2 (5 bases each). Sequencing used peripheral blood or thyroid tissue (not recorded which). The CDR3 nucleotides are TGTGCCAGCAGCGTAGGACACCGGGACCTCCGCGGGGAGCTGTTTTTT. It yields the protein CASSVGHRDLRGELFF. Drawing the rest from reference TRBV9 and TRBJ2-2, the complete variable domain is DSGVTQTPKHLITATGQRVTLRCSPRSGDLSVYWYQQSLDQGLQFLIQYYNGEERAKGNILERFSAQQFPDLHSELNLSSLELGDSALYFCASSVGHRDLRGELFFGEGSRLTVL.